One and the same sample provided the 20 T cell receptor beta chains below, sequenced in a study of cytomegalovirus exposure and HLA in healthy donors. Sequenced by immunoSEQ multiplex PCR; TCRdb stores in-frame clones only, minus some. There are 140,000 to 150,000 clones in the sample; roughly 89% occur only once, and less than 5.5% lies in the top ten. Sequences were obtained from PBMCs. The receptors originated from a man between 18 and 29 years old in good health and CMV-seropositive.

V usage is TRBV7-9 and J usage is TRBJ2-7; D uncertain. V was cut by 5 bases and J by 6 bases, with 8 bases left in between. The CDR3 extends over 11 amino acids. The V gene's germline CDR1 is SEHNR and CDR2 FQNEAQ (reference sequence). CDR3 protein: CASSTTPEQYF. The CDR3 nucleotides are TGTGCCAGCAGCACTACCCCCGAGCAGTACTTC.

The gene calls are TRBV27 and TRBJ1-2; 7 positions agree with TRBD1. The germline gives CDR1 MNHEY, CDR2 SMNVEV (reference sequence). The ends lost 5 bases at V and 8 bases at J; junction bases unmatched: 8. The CDR3 runs 13 residues. The CDR3, as DNA: TGTGCCAGCAGTCCGTACAGGGGTCGAGGCTACACCTTC. Encoded protein: CASSPYRGRGYTF.

This clone was observed a handful of times. The chain joins TRBV7-2 to TRBJ2-5, with D possibly being TRBD1 (5 bases). V was trimmed by 6 bases and J by 5 bases, leaving 16 bases between them. This CDR3 is 14 amino acids long. Germline V gives CDR1 SGHTA, CDR2 FQGNSA. The CDR3 is CASRQGRSWETQYF. The CDR3 DNA reads TGTGCCAGCAGGCAGGGAAGGTCCTGGGAGACCCAGTACTTC. The whole variable domain, remainder taken from reference TRBV7-2 and TRBJ2-5, is GAGVSQSPSNKVTEKGKDVELRCDPISGHTALYWYRQSLGQGLEFLIYFQGNSAPDKSGLPSDRFSAERTGGSVSTLTIQRTQQEDSAVYLCASRQGRSWETQYFGPGTRLLVL.

The gene calls are TRBV10-3 and TRBJ1-1; the D gene is possibly TRBD1 (5 bases). V lost 0 bases and J 0 bases, leaving 8 bases between the germline ends. Per germline, CDR1 ENHRY and CDR2 SYGVKD. The CDR3 is 15 amino acids. The chain's CDR3 is CAISESLGLNTEAFF. For the CDR3, the DNA is TGTGCCATCAGTGAGTCACTGGGGCTGAACACTGAAGCTTTCTTT.

The chain recombines TRBV5-4 with TRBJ1-1, with a tentative D call TRBD1 (5 bases). Germline CDR1 is SGHNT and CDR2 is YYREEE (reference sequence). The ends were cut back, 5 bases at V and 1 base at J, with 12 bases in the middle. The CDR3 spans 14 residues. CDR3 residues: CASRPRDSNTEAFF. CDR3 nucleotides: TGTGCCAGCAGGCCTCGGGACTCGAACACTGAAGCTTTCTTT.

The genes are TRBV14 and TRBJ2-1; D call uncertain. V dropped 0 bases and J dropped 0 bases, with 6 bases sitting between them. The CDR3 totals 15 residues. CDR1 and CDR2 (germline): SGHDN, FVKESK. The CDR3 is CASSQESSSYNEQFF. CDR3 in DNA: TGTGCCAGCAGCCAAGAATCTAGCTCCTACAATGAGCAGTTCTTC.

This clone showed up just once. The rearrangement joins TRBV7-6 to TRBJ2-6; unclear D gene. The V gene's germline CDR1 is SGHVS and CDR2 FNYEAQ. The CDR3 covers 15 residues. V was clipped by 4 bases and J by 2 bases, with 9 bases between them. DNA for the CDR3: TGTGCCAGCAGCTCTTCTAGAGCTGGGGCCAACGTCCTGACTTTC. It encodes CASSSSRAGANVLTF.

In this sample, this clone turned up once. This chain uses TRBV2 with TRBJ1-5; D unresolved. Trimming took 4 bases from V and 4 from J, leaving 8 bases between them. The CDR3 has 13 residues. The germline gives CDR1 SNHLY, CDR2 FYNNEI. The CDR3 spells CASSGWENQPQHF. CDR3 nucleotides: TGTGCCAGCAGTGGTTGGGAGAATCAGCCCCAGCATTTT.

The V call is TRBV5-4, the J call TRBJ2-7; 8 bases are a match to TRBD1. The length of the CDR3 is 15 residues. Trimming at V came to 4 bases and at J to 0 bases, leaving 6 bases not matched to a gene. CDR1 is SGHNT and CDR2 is YYREEE in the germline V gene (reference sequence). CDR3 DNA: TGTGCCAGCAGCCACTCCGGGACAGGCTCCTACGAGCAGTACTTC. Protein sequence: CASSHSGTGSYEQYF.

The CDR3 spells CASSLRTAPYEQYF. The CDR3 coding sequence is TGTGCCAGCAGTTTAAGGACAGCACCCTACGAGCAGTACTTC. The V gene is TRBV28, the J gene TRBJ2-7; TRBD1 is a possible D gene (6 bases). This CDR3 contains 14 residues. Germline lookup yields CDR1 MDHEN and CDR2 SYDVKM. V dropped 2 bases and J dropped 2 bases, with 10 bases sitting between them.

This clone showed up just once. This chain joins TRBV11-3 and TRBJ2-5; 8 bases fit TRBD1. The CDR3 is made up of 13 amino acids. Germline loops: CDR1 SGHNT, CDR2 YENEEA. After removal of 8 bases from V and 5 bases from J, the junction contained 7 bases not matched to a gene. The CDR3 loop reads CASVRTGKETQYF. The CDR3 DNA sequence: TGTGCCAGCGTCCGGACAGGGAAGGAGACCCAGTACTTC.

This sequence joins TRBV15 and TRBJ2-1, with TRBD1 matching 7 bases. The CDR3 totals 14 residues. The V and J ends lost 1 base and 6 bases, in that order; junction bases with no gene match: 3. Germline loops: CDR1 LNHNV, CDR2 YYDKDF (reference sequence). In DNA, the CDR3 is TGTGCCACCAGCAGAGGCTCAGGGGGCAATGAGCAGTTCTTC. It specifies CATSRGSGGNEQFF. The whole variable domain, filled in from reference TRBV15 and TRBJ2-1, reads DAMVIQNPRYQVTQFGKPVTLSCSQTLNHNVMYWYQQKSSQAPKLLFHYYDKDFNNEADTPDNFQSRRPNTSFCFLDIRSPGLGDTAMYLCATSRGSGGNEQFFGPGTRLTVL.

The gene calls are TRBV5-6 and TRBJ2-1; 12 positions match TRBD2. CDR1 and CDR2 (germline): SGHDT, YYEEEE. J lost 7 bases, V lost 0 bases, and 5 bases had no gene match. The CDR3 spans 16 residues. CDR3 in amino acids: CASSLATTSGSNEQFF. DNA of the CDR3: TGTGCCAGCAGCTTGGCTACGACTAGCGGGAGTAATGAGCAGTTCTTC. The full variable domain, in which reference TRBV5-6 and TRBJ2-1 provide the parts outside the CDR3, is DAGVTQSPTHLIKTRGQQVTLRCSPKSGHDTVSWYQQALGQGPQFIFQYYEEEERQRGNFPDRFSGHQFPNYSSELNVNALLLGDSALYLCASSLATTSGSNEQFFGPGTRLTVL.

This clone was seen more than once but under ten times. The J gene is TRBJ1-1, the V gene TRBV7-2, with D unclear. Between the trimmed V and J ends, which lost 3 bases and 1 base, there was a span of 6 bases. The V gene's germline CDR1 is SGHTA and CDR2 FQGNSA. The CDR3 runs to 13 residues. CDR3 sequence (DNA): TGTGCCAGCAGCTTGAACACGAACACTGAAGCTTTCTTT. This sequence encodes CASSLNTNTEAFF.

This clone showed up just once. V and J are TRBV10-1 and TRBJ2-3; 8 nucleotides match TRBD1. The V segment lost 4 bases and the J segment 4 bases; nucleotides outside the gene matches: 4. The V gene's germline CDR1 is WNHNN and CDR2 SYGVQD (reference sequence). The CDR3 runs 14 residues. Here the CDR3 DNA reads TGCGCCAGCAGTGGGGACAGGTGGGCAGATACGCAGTATTTT. Amino acid sequence: CASSGDRWADTQYF.

The genes are TRBV19 and TRBJ2-7, with D possibly TRBD1 on 5 matching bases. V was clipped by 4 bases and J by 3 bases, with 31 bases between them. Germline lookup yields CDR1 LNHDA and CDR2 SQIVND (reference sequence). The CDR3 is made up of 20 amino acids. In nucleotides, the CDR3 is TGTGCCAGTAGTAATGGTTTTTGGGGCTCCTCAAACACCCTTCACTACGAGCAGTACTTC. This translates into CASSNGFWGSSNTLHYEQYF.

V is TRBV10-3 and J is TRBJ2-7, with TRBD2 identical over 7 bases. The CDR3 runs 14 residues. Germline CDR1 and CDR2: ENHRY and SYGVKD. The J segment lost 3 bases and the V segment lost 5 bases, leaving 7 bases of the junction unmatched. The chain's CDR3 is CAISTSVSDYEQYF. Here the CDR3 DNA reads TGTGCCATCAGTACTAGCGTCAGCGACTACGAGCAGTACTTC.

The chain has TRBV7-9 and TRBJ2-7, with 9 bases that match TRBD2. Germline V gene sequence: CDR1 SEHNR, CDR2 FQNEAQ (reference sequence). Trimming took 6 bases from V and 0 from J; bases not matched to a gene: 9. This CDR3 contains 16 residues. The CDR3 spells CASSAGGIDSSYEQYF. The CDR3 bases are TGTGCCAGCAGTGCGGGGGGGATTGACAGCTCCTACGAGCAGTACTTC. Filled out from reference TRBV7-9 and TRBJ2-7, the complete variable domain reads DTGVSQNPRHKITKRGQNVTFRCDPISEHNRLYWYRQTLGQGPEFLTYFQNEAQLEKSRLLSDRFSAERPKGSFSTLEIQRTEQGDSAMYLCASSAGGIDSSYEQYFGPGTRLTVT.

V usage is TRBV30 and J usage is TRBJ2-7, with TRBD1 identical over 10 bases. This CDR3 is 14 amino acids long. Trimming at V came to 4 bases and at J to 5 bases, leaving 8 bases not matched to a gene. CDR1 is GTSNPN, CDR2 SVGIG, per germline (reference sequence). In nucleotides, the CDR3 is TGTGCCTGGACTGACAGGGGGCTCCTCAACGAGCAGTACTTC. This sequence encodes CAWTDRGLLNEQYF.

This clone turned up a few times. This chain uses TRBV15 with TRBJ2-6; 11 bases match TRBD1. From germline, CDR1 is LNHNV and CDR2 YYDKDF (reference sequence). J lost 2 bases, V lost 6 bases, and 6 bases had no gene match. The CDR3 is made up of 17 amino acids. CDR3 nucleotides: TGTGCCACCAGAGGGGACAGGGGGTCGGCTGGGGCCAACGTCCTGACTTTC. This translates into CATRGDRGSAGANVLTF.